This TCR beta chain emerged from a study of long-term antiretroviral therapy in people with HIV. Notes on the study in general: Unavailable data included ART adherence, viral resistance and therapy changes (switches in treatment).

A word on this clone: Its antigen is as yet unknown.

This was the immunoSEQ v3.0 assay at survey level. Method: immunoSEQ multiplex PCR; TCRdb's copy keeps in-frame clones and lacks some. The sample consists of about 16,000 clones, over 70% of them appearing once. This CDR3 has 13 residues. V was pared by 0 bases and J by 6 bases, with 9 bases between. The V gene's germline CDR1 is SGHTA and CDR2 FQGNSA. The V gene is TRBV7-2, the J gene TRBJ2-7; no clear D gene. The TCR was taken from a man in his thirties or forties with HIV. Source: unsorted PBMCs, taken less than 1.3 years before starting antiretroviral therapy. CDR3 coding DNA: TGTGCCAGCAGCTTAGCGGGTCAGTTCGAGCAGTACTTC. Amino acids: CASSLAGQFEQYF.